The subject of this entry is one T cell receptor (beta chain). Methods used by the authors: How many nucleated cells were present was estimated from reference gene primer amplification. Using immunoSEQ multiplex PCR, the repertoire was profiled, and TCRdb retains in-frame clones only, with some absent. That table supplies the V and J calls and clone size; D and trimming were determined from the DNA. Among about 160,000 clones listed, roughly four fifths were seen once. This entry belongs to a study of blood T cell repertoires in COVID-19. Study overall: Some COVID-19 samples were acute and others convalescent; all came from the United States, Italy and Spain. T cells, B-cell-depleted T cells, or PBMCs supplied cDNA or gDNA.

This CDR3 region has 18 residues. V shed 0 bases, J shed 1 base, and the junction held 7 bases outside the gene matches. Germline V gene data show CDR1 as SGHVS and CDR2 as FQNEAQ. The chain has TRBV7-8 and TRBJ2-5, with TRBD2 matching over 11 bases. This sequence originates from a woman of 80 years or more with acute or convalescent COVID-19. Sequences were obtained from peripheral blood. The CDR3 protein is CASSLAYLAGGVQETQYF. The DNA for the CDR3 is TGTGCCAGCAGCTTAGCGTATCTAGCGGGAGGAGTCCAAGAGACCCAGTACTTC. The full variable domain, rest sourced from reference TRBV7-8 and TRBJ2-5, is GAGVSQSPRYKVAKRGQDVALRCDPISGHVSLFWYQQALGQGPEFLTYFQNEAQLDKSGLPSDRFFAERPEGSVSTLKIQRTQQEDSAVYLCASSLAYLAGGVQETQYFGPGTRLLVL.